This record concerns one T cell receptor beta chain sequence. This specimen comes from a study of human T cells and chemical hapten exposure. MiXCR, run by TCRdb on the RACE reads, gives a single entry per CDR3 protein. The data hold some 99,000 distinct CDR3 sequences, with about a tenth observed a single time. Time point denoted: patch test 2, 6 weeks after DPC sensitization. Noted treatment: therapeutic diphenylcyclopropenone sensitization with weekly scalp DPC. The starting material was whole blood, obtained in connection with sensitization to the hapten diphenylcyclopropenone (DPC). This clonotype was sampled from a woman aged 40 to 55 with alopecia areata. Some clones in this sample may be carry-over from other donors' samples.

CDR3 in DNA: TGTGCCAGCAGGACAGTCGGGAACTACGAGCAGTACTTC. Protein product: CASRTVGNYEQYF. The J gene is TRBJ2-7, the V gene TRBV6-5, with D tentatively TRBD1 or TRBD2 (5 bases each). V lost 6 bases to trimming and J lost 3 bases, with 12 bases between them. CDR3 length: 13 amino acids. Germline CDR1 is MNHEY and CDR2 is SVGAGI.